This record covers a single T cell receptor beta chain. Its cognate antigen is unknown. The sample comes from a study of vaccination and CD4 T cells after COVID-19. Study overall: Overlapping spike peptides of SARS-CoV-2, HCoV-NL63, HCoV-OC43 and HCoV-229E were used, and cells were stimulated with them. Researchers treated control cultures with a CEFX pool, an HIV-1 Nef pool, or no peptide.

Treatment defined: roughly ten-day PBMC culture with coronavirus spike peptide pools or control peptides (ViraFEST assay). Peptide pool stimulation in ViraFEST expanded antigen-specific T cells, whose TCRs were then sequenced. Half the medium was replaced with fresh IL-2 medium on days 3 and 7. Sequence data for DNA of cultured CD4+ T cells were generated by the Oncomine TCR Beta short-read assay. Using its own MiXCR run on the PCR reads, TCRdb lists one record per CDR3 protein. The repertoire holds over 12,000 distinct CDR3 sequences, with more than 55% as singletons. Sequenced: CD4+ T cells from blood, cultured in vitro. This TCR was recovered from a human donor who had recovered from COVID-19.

The CDR3 sequence is CASSPRQSNQPQHF. The CDR3 DNA sequence: TGTGCCAGCAGTCCCCGACAGAGTAATCAGCCCCAGCATTTT. The chain couples TRBV27 to TRBJ1-5, with TRBD1 as a possible D gene (5 bases). The germline CDR1 and CDR2 sequences are MNHEY and SMNVEV (reference sequence). This CDR3 contains 14 residues. V lost 5 bases and J lost 4, with 12 bases in between.